This TCR beta chain was documented in a study of T cells in Graves' hyperthyroidism and ophthalmopathy. This CDR3 spans 13 amino acids. Trimming took 1 base from V and 1 from J, leaving 7 bases between them. Germline-derived CDR1 and CDR2 are SQVTM and ANQGSEA. RNA transcripts served as the template for amplifying TCR beta CDR3 regions. The HTBI primer set was used in a first-round RT-PCR of the TCR CDR3. One entry per CDR3 protein, called by TCRdb with MiXCR from the multiplex PCR reads. The repertoire includes 400,000 to 600,000 distinct CDR3 sequences, 15% to 20% of them detected once, and 25% to 30% sits in the top ten. This clonotype was recorded at least ten times.

The clonotype comes from a woman between 25 and 40 years old with Graves' ophthalmopathy. This rearrangement joins TRBV29-1 to TRBJ1-2, with D possibly matching TRBD1 (5 bases). The specimen was blood. The chain's CDR3 is CSVEAQGNYGYTF. In DNA form, the CDR3 reads TGCAGCGTTGAAGCGCAGGGTAACTATGGCTACACCTTC.